A selection of T cell receptor beta chains follows, all from one sample in a study of blood T cells in healthy people across ages. One entry per CDR3 protein results from TCRdb running MiXCR on the 5' RACE reads. The sample holds 1.5 million to 2 million distinct CDR3 sequences, less than 50% seen once. The sample comprised blood. The receptors come from a woman aged 40-49 years in good health. The CDR3 runs from the conserved cysteine through the conserved F or W. The D gene is left open where the match is weak. The size of a clone is reported for some rows only, either as once, few or many, or as a class for expanded clones.

CSATDLGRSFATNEKLFF TGCAGTGCGACGGATCTGGGACGTTCGTTTGCAACTAATGAAAAACTGTTTTTT TRBJ1-4 NA NA TRBV20-1
CSVPRAPSNSIYGYTF TGCAGCGTTCCACGGGCCCCTTCCAATTCGATATATGGCTACACCTTC TRBJ1-2 NA NA TRBV29-1
CASSPQGLRYNEQFF TGCGCCAGCAGCCCTCAGGGCTTACGCTACAATGAGCAGTTCTTC TRBJ2-1 NA few TRBV5-1
CSARNRGSYEQYF TGCAGTGCTAGGAATAGGGGCTCCTACGAGCAGTACTTC TRBJ2-7 NA few TRBV20-1
CASSLAWTGGYEQYF TGTGCCAGCAGCTTGGCCTGGACAGGGGGCTACGAGCAGTACTTC TRBJ2-7 TRBD1 NA TRBV5-6
CASSLHLTSGGANEQFF TGTGCCAGCAGCCTCCACCTGACTAGCGGGGGGGCCAATGAGCAGTTCTTC TRBJ2-1 TRBD2 NA TRBV3-1
CSVEGLARTDTQYF TGCAGCGTTGAAGGCCTAGCTCGCACAGATACGCAGTATTTT TRBJ2-3 NA few TRBV29-1
CASSNTGLGGSGANVLTF TGTGCCAGCAGTAACACAGGGCTTGGAGGCTCTGGGGCCAACGTCCTGACTTTC TRBJ2-6 NA NA TRBV6-5
CASSILGRAGNEQFF TGTGCCAGTAGTATACTTGGTAGGGCAGGCAATGAGCAGTTCTTC TRBJ2-1 NA NA TRBV19
CSVPSSTIEQYF TGCAGTGTCCCATCCAGCACGATCGAGCAGTACTTC TRBJ2-7 NA NA TRBV20-1
CVSSLTGSNEKLFF TGTGTCAGCAGCCTCACAGGTAGTAATGAAAAACTGTTTTTT TRBJ1-4 NA NA TRBV5-5
CSASGAGGSFTDTQYF TGCAGTGCCTCTGGGGCGGGGGGATCCTTCACAGATACGCAGTATTTT TRBJ2-3 TRBD2 NA TRBV20-1
CASSVGQGATEAFF TGCGCCAGCAGCGTGGGACAGGGCGCCACTGAAGCTTTCTTT TRBJ1-1 TRBD1 NA TRBV5-1
CASLQGDRFYNEQFF TGTGCCAGCCTCCAAGGGGACAGATTCTACAATGAGCAGTTCTTC TRBJ2-1 TRBD1 NA TRBV12-3/TRBV12-4
CASSVGPQSQETQYF TGTGCCAGCAGCGTAGGGCCCCAATCTCAAGAGACCCAGTACTTC TRBJ2-5 NA NA TRBV9
CASANGLAGTDTQYF TGCGCCAGCGCCAACGGACTAGCGGGAACAGATACGCAGTATTTT TRBJ2-3 TRBD2 NA TRBV5-1
CASSFETGGLTDTQYF TGTGCCAGCAGTTTTGAGACAGGGGGTCTCACAGATACGCAGTATTTT TRBJ2-3 TRBD1 NA TRBV28